This TCR beta chain was found in a study of tumor and adjacent non-tumor tissue in lung cancer (dated by TCRdb to the late 2010s). Regarding the research as a whole: By cancer type, the cohort comprised 12 to 13 adenocarcinoma patients, a couple of squamous cell carcinoma patients and 1 small cell lung cancer patient. Bulk TCRbeta repertoires were compared between lung tumor tissue and matched distant non-tumor lung tissue obtained from approximately 16 lung cancer patients. Sequencing produced more than 100,000,000 productive TCRbeta reads in total, an average of approximately 4.2 million reads per sample. TCRbeta CDR3 sequencing was performed on 25 to 30 paired specimens, with one tumor sample and one normal lung sample collected per patient. Ages among the roughly 15 patients ranged from roughly 31 to 85 years, there were 10 men and 5 women, and disease was at TNM stage I to III.

The paper's findings and limits, for the study overall: Only roughly 16 patients were in the cohort, and the authors stated that larger samples and more detailed clinical data are needed. Significantly higher TCR diversity (inverse Simpson) was observed in tumor tissue than in normal lung tissue (roughly 470 vs 170, P = 0.0075, Mann-Whitney U test). Younger patients had significantly higher TCR diversity, and higher tumor TCR diversity was associated with shorter overall and disease-free survival. The methods do not name the sequencing platform or mention unique molecular identifiers. Because peripheral blood was not sequenced, the blood TCRbeta repertoires of the lung cancer patients in the study went unexamined. A significantly larger cumulative share of the repertoire was made up by the top 100 clones in normal lung than in tumor tissue.

Points on this clonotype: Its antigen is not yet known. Compared with germline, one end of the junction differs, possibly owing to a read error.

The germline V gene provides CDR1 MGHRA and CDR2 YSYEKL. From its cysteine to its phenylalanine, the CDR3 spans 17 amino acids. Of the read, only the CDR3 DNA is kept; its 51 bases are in frame from base 1. The method behind the library was multiplex PCR. Reads for this sample came from an Illumina HiSeq 2500. TCRbeta libraries were constructed through three rounds of nested PCR with primers (Table S4) according to protocols modified from ARM-PCR. PCR products of 200-500 bp were gel-excised and purified with the QIAquick gel extraction kit before sequencing. The authors' analysis ran thus. Trimmomatic was used to clean the reads, FLASH was used to merge the reads into complete CDR3 sequences, and MiTCR was used to assign the reads to V(D)J germline segments. Clonal diversity was calculated as the inverse Simpson's index using VDJtools. In-frame sequences without a premature stop codon were defined as productive reads. TCRdb reprocessed the public reads (quality trimming at Q25 with fastp, clone calling with MiXCR) and kept in-frame beta chains. One record per CDR3 amino acid sequence lists the most common genes and DNA. The authors' filters were not applied to this entry. Within this sample are under 45,000 distinct CDR3 sequences, with 60% of them counted one time only. The ten largest clones represent about 50% of the sample.

RNA was isolated from bulk unsorted tissue, and RNA quality was assessed with a NanoDrop ND-1000 and an Agilent 2100. Distant non-tumor tissue taken more than 3 cm from the tumor edge was used as the normal lung sample. The donors were newly diagnosed lung cancer patients admitted for thoracic surgery in China from August to November 2014 who had not received prior chemotherapy. The study excluded patients who had received radiotherapy or chemotherapy before or who had another cancer at the same time. Surgical tissue pieces of about 1-2.3 cm3 were preserved in RNAlater solution and stored at -80 °C until use.

Recombination connected TRBV4-1 to TRBJ2-5; a tentative D match to TRBD1 spans 6 bases. The specimen sequenced was distant non-tumor lung tissue. The clonotype was recovered from a man aged 50 to 60 with non-small cell lung cancer. The nucleotide sequence is given as TGCGCCAGTAGCCAGGAAGGACAGACCAGAAATGGGGAGACCCGGTACTTC. It codes for CASSQEGQTRNGETRYF.